This TCR beta chain was retrieved from a study of blood T cell repertoires in COVID-19. Looking at the study overall: Donors in the United States, Italy and Spain gave samples during acute or convalescent COVID-19. PBMCs, B-cell-depleted T cells, or T cells were the source of the cDNA or gDNA that made up the material.

Participants came from roughly 23 US areas, aged roughly 18 to 89 years. Cohort 3 recovery required two negative PCRs, clearance, or symptom resolution. This clone was seen once. Germline CDR1 MDHEN, CDR2 SYDVKM. The CDR3 contains 16 residues. Trimming cost V 2 bases and J 8 bases; bases outside gene matches: 12. This table comes from immunoSEQ multiplex PCR, and its TCRdb copy is limited to in-frame clones, with some not included. The table lists about 260,000 clones, roughly 90% of them singletons. The TCR comes from a woman between 50 and 59 years old who had recovered from COVID-19. The chain is built from TRBV28 and TRBJ2-1; 7 bases fit TRBD2. The material sequenced was PBMCs or T cells enriched from blood (not recorded which). CDR3 sequence: CASSLKGRAALYEQFF. The CDR3 coding sequence is TGTGCCAGCAGTTTAAAGGGGAGGGCCGCTTTGTATGAGCAGTTCTTC.